These T cell receptor beta chains were read from a single sample in a study of control samples from healthy donors and cancer patients. The repertoire was sequenced with immunoSEQ multiplex PCR; TCRdb's copy has only in-frame clones and lacks some. The sample lists about 110,000 clones, 90% occurring once. The sample taken for sequencing was blood. Receptors were obtained from a human donor in good health. The donor label of this sample is uncertain. Each CDR3 is given with its conserved first and last residue. Each record gives: clone size, J gene, V gene, D gene, CDR3 DNA, CDR3 protein. A D gene is named only where the DNA matches it firmly. Clone size, where shown, is once, few, many, or a class for clones that have expanded.

size: .; J: TRBJ1-5; V: TRBV28; D: .; DNA: TGTGCCAGCAGGACGGGTAATAGCAATCAGCCCCAGCATTTT; CDR3: CASRTGNSNQPQHF
size: .; J: TRBJ1-6; V: TRBV12-5; D: .; DNA: TGTGCTAGTGGTTTGGGGGACACCTATAATTCACCCCTCCACTTT; CDR3: CASGLGDTYNSPLHF
size: .; J: TRBJ1-4; V: TRBV5-6; D: .; DNA: TGTGCCAGCAGCTGGGGAGGAGGGGAAAAACTGTTTTTT; CDR3: CASSWGGGEKLFF
size: .; J: TRBJ2-1; V: TRBV28; D: TRBD2; DNA: TGTGCCAGCAGTTTCGGCGGGAGGGACAATGAGCAGTTCTTC; CDR3: CASSFGGRDNEQFF
size: once; J: TRBJ2-7; V: TRBV5-6; D: .; DNA: TGTGCCAGCAGCTTGGCGCTGGAGCAGTACTTC; CDR3: CASSLALEQYF
size: .; J: TRBJ1-3; V: TRBV10-3; D: .; DNA: TGTGCCATCACCGGGGGCGGTGGAAACACCATATATTTT; CDR3: CAITGGGGNTIYF
size: .; J: TRBJ2-1; V: TRBV19; D: TRBD2; DNA: TGTGCCAGTAACCTAGCGGGGGGTTACAATGAGCAGTTCTTC; CDR3: CASNLAGGYNEQFF
size: .; J: TRBJ1-1; V: TRBV11-2; D: .; DNA: TGTGCCAGCGGGCTAGTCGGGAACACTGAAGCTTTCTTT; CDR3: CASGLVGNTEAFF
size: .; J: TRBJ2-3; V: TRBV6-5; D: .; DNA: TGTGCCAGCAGTTACTCGACAGGGGAGGGAGATACGCAGTATTTT; CDR3: CASSYSTGEGDTQYF
size: .; J: TRBJ1-1; V: TRBV19; D: .; DNA: TGTGCCAGTAGTATAGCGGGGGGGTCCTTTGGTGAAGCTTTCTTT; CDR3: CASSIAGGSFGEAFF
size: .; J: TRBJ1-4; V: TRBV7-9; D: TRBD1; DNA: TGTGCCAGCAGCTTAGGGGCAGGGGGGAATGAAAAACTGTTTTTT; CDR3: CASSLGAGGNEKLFF
size: .; J: TRBJ2-3; V: TRBV6-5; D: TRBD2; DNA: TGTGCCAGCGCCCCGGCGGGGAGGGCAGATACGCAGTATTTT; CDR3: CASAPAGRADTQYF
size: .; J: TRBJ2-5; V: TRBV2; D: TRBD1; DNA: TGTGCCAGCACCTTGGGACAGGTGTCCCAAGAGACCCAGTACTTC; CDR3: CASTLGQVSQETQYF
size: once; J: TRBJ1-1; V: TRBV6-1; D: .; DNA: TGTGCCAGCAGTGAAATGAGTACTGAAGCTTTCTTT; CDR3: CASSEMSTEAFF
size: once; J: TRBJ1-2; V: TRBV9; D: TRBD1; DNA: TGTGCCAGCAGCGCCCGGGACAGGGGTTATAATGGCTACACCTTC; CDR3: CASSARDRGYNGYTF
size: .; J: TRBJ1-1; V: TRBV2; D: .; DNA: TGTGCCAGCAGTGAGCTTGAGGCCACTGAAGCTTTCTTT; CDR3: CASSELEATEAFF
size: .; J: TRBJ2-5; V: TRBV29-1; D: .; DNA: TGCAGCGCCCGGGAGTCAAAGTACCAAGAGACCCAGTACTTC; CDR3: CSARESKYQETQYF
size: .; J: TRBJ2-5; V: TRBV19; D: TRBD2; DNA: TGTGCCAGTAGTATTGGCCCCGGGACTAGCGGAGAAGAGACCCAGTACTTC; CDR3: CASSIGPGTSGEETQYF
size: .; J: TRBJ1-2; V: TRBV25-1; D: TRBD1; DNA: TGTGCCAGCAGGGGGGGGACAGCCCCTAACTATGGCTACACCTTC; CDR3: CASRGGTAPNYGYTF
size: .; J: TRBJ2-3; V: TRBV3-1/TRBV3-2; D: .; DNA: TGTGCCAGCAGCCCCCCCTTTGGGACGGATACGCAGTATTTT; CDR3: CASSPPFGTDTQYF
size: .; J: TRBJ1-1; V: TRBV7-8; D: .; DNA: TGTGCCAGCAGCTTAGACCAGAACACTGAAGCTTTCTTT; CDR3: CASSLDQNTEAFF
size: .; J: TRBJ1-5; V: TRBV5-6; D: .; DNA: TGTGCCAGCAGCCCGGGGATCAATCAGCCCCAGCATTTT; CDR3: CASSPGINQPQHF
size: few; J: TRBJ2-5; V: TRBV4-3; D: .; DNA: TGCGCCAGCAGCCTTGCTTGGACAGTGTCGCAAGAGACCCAGTACTTC; CDR3: CASSLAWTVSQETQYF
size: .; J: TRBJ2-3; V: TRBV5-5; D: .; DNA: TGTGCCAGCAGCTTGACAGTTTCTAAGTATTTT; CDR3: CASSLTVSKYF
size: few; J: TRBJ1-5; V: TRBV28; D: .; DNA: TGTGCCAGCAAGGTTAGCAATCAGCCCCAGCATTTT; CDR3: CASKVSNQPQHF
size: once; J: TRBJ1-1; V: TRBV27; D: .; DNA: TGTGCCAGCGGCTGGGGGGGTTCAGAAGCTTTCTTT; CDR3: CASGWGGSEAFF
size: .; J: TRBJ1-1; V: TRBV28; D: TRBD1; DNA: TGTGCCAGCAGTATCAACAGGGGGGGGCGGACTGAAGCTTTCTTT; CDR3: CASSINRGGRTEAFF
size: .; J: TRBJ1-1; V: TRBV5-1; D: TRBD1; DNA: TGCGCCAGCAGCCCAGGGAGGGGGCGGGTGAACACTGAAGCTTTCTTT; CDR3: CASSPGRGRVNTEAFF
size: .; J: TRBJ2-3; V: TRBV6-5; D: TRBD1; DNA: TGTGCCAGCAGTCCCTGGGACAGGGATGATACGCAGTATTTT; CDR3: CASSPWDRDDTQYF
size: .; J: TRBJ2-7; V: TRBV6-1; D: .; DNA: TGTGCCAGCAGTCCGGGGTCCTACGAGCAGTACTTC; CDR3: CASSPGSYEQYF
size: .; J: TRBJ1-2; V: TRBV21-1; D: .; DNA: TGTGCCAGCGGACGGCATAACGGGACAGGGAACTACACCTTC; CDR3: CASGRHNGTGNYTF
size: .; J: TRBJ1-5; V: TRBV30; D: .; DNA: TGTGCCTGGAGTGAATCAGGGCAGCCCCAGCATTTT; CDR3: CAWSESGQPQHF
size: .; J: TRBJ2-3; V: TRBV30; D: .; DNA: TGTGCCTGGAGTGTAGGGGGCACAGATACGCAGTATTTT; CDR3: CAWSVGGTDTQYF
size: .; J: TRBJ2-6; V: TRBV5-6; D: .; DNA: TGTGCCAGCAGCTTGATGGCGAGACCGGTCTCTGGGGCCAACGTCCTGACTTTC; CDR3: CASSLMARPVSGANVLTF
size: .; J: TRBJ2-3; V: TRBV7-9; D: .; DNA: TGTGCCAGCAGCGTAGCTAATACGCAGTATTTT; CDR3: CASSVANTQYF
size: .; J: TRBJ1-6; V: TRBV18; D: TRBD1; DNA: TGTGCCAGCTCACCCGACAGGGATCAGGCACCCCTCCACTTT; CDR3: CASSPDRDQAPLHF
size: .; J: TRBJ2-1; V: TRBV14; D: .; DNA: TGTGCCAGCAGCCAAACCAGGGGAAATGAGCAGTTCTTC; CDR3: CASSQTRGNEQFF
size: .; J: TRBJ2-1; V: TRBV5-6; D: .; DNA: TGTGCCAGCAGCTTGGCGGGTGAGCAGTTCTTC; CDR3: CASSLAGEQFF
size: .; J: TRBJ1-4; V: TRBV27; D: .; DNA: TGTGCCAGCAGTTTAAGGGGGGGCAATGAAAAACTGTTTTTT; CDR3: CASSLRGGNEKLFF
size: .; J: TRBJ1-2; V: TRBV13; D: .; DNA: TGTGCCAGCAGAGTAGCGACGGCCAAAGCCCAAACCTTC; CDR3: CASRVATAKAQTF
size: .; J: TRBJ2-7; V: TRBV11-2; D: .; DNA: TGTGCCAGCAGCTTAGGATCCCAACATGAGGGTTCCTACGAGCAGTACTTC; CDR3: CASSLGSQHEGSYEQYF
size: .; J: TRBJ2-2; V: TRBV28; D: TRBD1; DNA: TGTGCCAGCAGTTTATTCGACAGGGATGGCGGGGAGCTGTTTTTT; CDR3: CASSLFDRDGGELFF
size: .; J: TRBJ2-3; V: TRBV7-9; D: .; DNA: TGTGCCAGCAGCTTAAGGACTCCCTCAAAATTCACAGATACGCAGTATTTT; CDR3: CASSLRTPSKFTDTQYF
size: once; J: TRBJ2-3; V: TRBV10-1; D: .; DNA: TGCGCCAGCACCTCGGGTAACACAGATACGCAGTATTTT; CDR3: CASTSGNTDTQYF
size: .; J: TRBJ2-7; V: TRBV7-9; D: .; DNA: TGTGCCAGCAGCTTAGGGGTGGGCGAGCAGTACTTC; CDR3: CASSLGVGEQYF
size: .; J: TRBJ1-3; V: TRBV7-8; D: .; DNA: TGTGCCAGCAGCTTAAACTTTTCTCCCAGCTCTGGAAACACCATATATTTT; CDR3: CASSLNFSPSSGNTIYF
size: .; J: TRBJ2-7; V: TRBV27; D: .; DNA: TGTGCCAGCAGTTCATACAGGGTTGGGTACGAGCAGTACTTC; CDR3: CASSSYRVGYEQYF
size: .; J: TRBJ2-5; V: TRBV12-3/TRBV12-4; D: .; DNA: TGTGCCAGCAGTTTCCGCGAGGGAGAGACCCAGTACTTC; CDR3: CASSFREGETQYF
size: .; J: TRBJ1-6; V: TRBV4-2; D: .; DNA: TGTGCCAGCAGCCAAGGGGGCCAGGGATTCGGGAGTAATTCACCCCTCCACTTT; CDR3: CASSQGGQGFGSNSPLHF
size: .; J: TRBJ2-7; V: TRBV6-2/TRBV6-3; D: .; DNA: TGTGCCAGCAGTTACTCTCCCCGGACAGGGACTAACGAGCAGTACTTC; CDR3: CASSYSPRTGTNEQYF
size: .; J: TRBJ1-2; V: TRBV18; D: .; DNA: TGTGCCAGCTCACCAACAGCAGCCTTTGACTATGGCTACACCTTC; CDR3: CASSPTAAFDYGYTF
size: once; J: TRBJ2-1; V: TRBV3-1/TRBV3-2; D: .; DNA: TGTGCCAGCAGCCAAGACAGGGGATGGGATAATGAGCAGTTCTTC; CDR3: CASSQDRGWDNEQFF
size: .; J: TRBJ2-1; V: TRBV6-4; D: TRBD2; DNA: TGTGCCAGCAGTGACACTAGCGGCTCCTACAATGAGCAGTTCTTC; CDR3: CASSDTSGSYNEQFF